This T cell receptor (beta chain) comes out of a study of T cells after yellow fever vaccination. Study results and limitations: Post-booster reappearance was seen for most primary-vaccination clones (just under 97% CD4, roughly 91% CD8). The secondary response was weaker but peaked faster, day 5 versus 15.

This CDR3 comprises 15 residues. In germline, CDR1 is LGHDT, CDR2 YNNKEL (reference sequence). Deletions cut 0 bases from V and 8 bases from J, with 14 bases between. This clonotype was counted ten times or more. Its antigen is still unknown. Template-switching 5'RACE yielded the TCR cDNA; a universal primer site and UMIs were added in the process. From the 5' RACE reads, TCRdb called clonotypes with MiXCR, one entry per CDR3 protein. The sample carries some 400,000 distinct CDR3 sequences, 6.2% recorded once. This specimen was PBMCs, taken 5 days after the yellow fever booster vaccination. This receptor was taken from a man between 25 and 39 years old who received the YFV17D yellow fever vaccine. The chain couples TRBV3-1 to TRBJ2-1; possibly TRBD2 for D (5 bases). CDR3 DNA sequence: TGTGCCAGCAGCCAAGATTGGCTAGCCCGGGATGAGCAGTTCTTC. Its protein is CASSQDWLARDEQFF.